The rows below give T cell receptor beta chains drawn from one sample of a study of T cells in tuberculosis. Repertoires were generated with immunoSEQ multiplex PCR, while TCRdb's copy carries only in-frame clones and drops some. The repertoire has roughly 61,000 clones, nearly 90% of them found once; the top ten carry 20% to 25%. Sequenced input: CD1b-GMM tetramer-negative cells sorted from PBMCs. The receptors derive from an adult woman with latent tuberculosis. The CDR3 runs from the conserved cysteine through the conserved F or W. The order of the fields is clone size, J gene, V gene, D gene, CDR3 protein, CDR3 DNA. A D gene is named only where the DNA matches it firmly. Expanded clones are given a class, and other clones once, few, many or no size at all.

size: once
J: TRBJ2-5
V: TRBV5-1
D: NA
CDR3: CASSLVGNQETQYF
DNA: TGCGCCAGCAGCTTGGTCGGGAACCAAGAGACCCAGTACTTC

size: once
J: TRBJ1-5
V: TRBV10-3
D: TRBD1
CDR3: CAIRDRVGQPQHF
DNA: TGTGCCATCAGAGACAGGGTTGGTCAGCCCCAGCATTTT

size: few
J: TRBJ1-4
V: TRBV18
D: NA
CDR3: CASSPGGLREKLFF
DNA: TGTGCCAGCTCACCCGGGGGGTTAAGAGAAAAACTGTTTTTT

size: NA
J: TRBJ1-2
V: TRBV15
D: TRBD1
CDR3: CATSRDEGARDGYTF
DNA: TGTGCCACCAGCAGAGACGAGGGGGCGCGTGATGGCTACACCTTC

size: NA
J: TRBJ2-3
V: TRBV7-3
D: TRBD2
CDR3: CASRPSGGEPDTQYF
DNA: TGTGCCAGCAGGCCTAGCGGGGGGGAGCCAGATACGCAGTATTTT

size: NA
J: TRBJ1-4
V: TRBV7-9
D: TRBD1
CDR3: CASSQQGVGNEKLFF
DNA: TGTGCCAGCAGCCAACAGGGGGTCGGTAATGAAAAACTGTTTTTT

size: NA
J: TRBJ1-1
V: TRBV7-2
D: NA
CDR3: CASSPAGQGSTEAFF
DNA: TGTGCCAGCAGCCCCGCCGGGCAGGGGAGCACTGAAGCTTTCTTT

size: few
J: TRBJ1-2
V: TRBV30
D: TRBD1
CDR3: CAWRGQGRLVYGYTF
DNA: TGTGCCTGGAGGGGACAGGGTAGGCTGGTCTATGGCTACACCTTC

size: NA
J: TRBJ1-2
V: TRBV6-5
D: NA
CDR3: CASRSTVEGSGYTF
DNA: TGTGCCAGCAGGTCCACAGTGGAGGGTTCTGGCTACACCTTC

size: NA
J: TRBJ2-7
V: TRBV21-1
D: NA
CDR3: CASSKLAGQDYEQYF
DNA: TGTGCCAGCAGCAAATTGGCAGGCCAGGACTACGAGCAGTACTTC

size: NA
J: TRBJ2-7
V: TRBV7-9
D: NA
CDR3: CASSLLGGEQYF
DNA: TGTGCCAGCAGCTTATTGGGGGGCGAGCAGTACTTC

size: NA
J: TRBJ1-5
V: TRBV13
D: NA
CDR3: CASSARGAQPQHF
DNA: TGTGCCAGCAGCGCACGGGGGGCCCAGCCCCAGCATTTT

size: NA
J: TRBJ2-1
V: TRBV28
D: TRBD1
CDR3: CASSPAGQGYNEQFF
DNA: TGTGCCAGCAGTCCGGCGGGACAGGGGTACAATGAGCAGTTCTTC

size: NA
J: TRBJ1-6
V: TRBV9
D: NA
CDR3: CASSVELREDAPLHF
DNA: TGTGCCAGCAGCGTAGAGCTCAGGGAAGATGCACCCCTCCACTTT

size: NA
J: TRBJ2-1
V: TRBV4-2
D: TRBD1
CDR3: CASSQEGTGNNEQFF
DNA: TGTGCCAGCAGCCAAGAAGGGACAGGGAACAATGAGCAGTTCTTC

size: NA
J: TRBJ2-7
V: TRBV4-2
D: TRBD1
CDR3: CASSRPGTGREQYF
DNA: TGTGCCAGCAGCCGCCCGGGGACAGGGCGCGAGCAGTACTTC

size: NA
J: TRBJ2-7
V: TRBV5-1
D: NA
CDR3: CASSLWSGDPSYEQYF
DNA: TGCGCCAGCAGCTTGTGGTCAGGGGATCCGTCCTACGAGCAGTACTTC

size: NA
J: TRBJ2-5
V: TRBV19
D: TRBD1
CDR3: CASSVYRDSQTQYF
DNA: TGTGCCAGTAGTGTTTATCGGGACAGTCAGACCCAGTACTTC

size: NA
J: TRBJ1-1
V: TRBV27
D: TRBD1
CDR3: CASSHDRAPVNTEAFF
DNA: TGTGCCAGCAGCCATGACAGGGCTCCAGTGAACACTGAAGCTTTCTTT

size: NA
J: TRBJ2-7
V: TRBV6-5
D: TRBD1
CDR3: CASSQTWDSSYEQYF
DNA: TGTGCCAGCAGTCAGACCTGGGACAGCTCCTACGAGCAGTACTTC

size: NA
J: TRBJ2-7
V: TRBV29-1
D: NA
CDR3: CSAQDGSYEQYF
DNA: TGCAGCGCACAGGACGGGTCCTACGAGCAGTACTTC

size: NA
J: TRBJ2-7
V: TRBV7-9
D: NA
CDR3: CASSLPDSYEQYF
DNA: TGTGCCAGCAGCTTACCAGATTCCTACGAGCAGTACTTC

size: few
J: TRBJ2-7
V: TRBV5-1
D: NA
CDR3: CASSTGQRQPTYEQYF
DNA: TGCGCCAGCAGCACCGGACAGCGGCAGCCAACCTACGAGCAGTACTTC

size: NA
J: TRBJ1-1
V: TRBV19
D: TRBD1
CDR3: CASSIGTGSTEAFF
DNA: TGTGCCAGTAGTATCGGGACAGGGAGCACTGAAGCTTTCTTT

size: NA
J: TRBJ2-2
V: TRBV6-4
D: NA
CDR3: CASGDTTNTGELFF
DNA: TGTGCCAGCGGGGACACAACGAACACCGGGGAGCTGTTTTTT

size: NA
J: TRBJ2-3
V: TRBV7-9
D: TRBD2
CDR3: CASSEAGTRTRTDTQYF
DNA: TGTGCCAGCAGCGAGGCCGGGACTAGGACTCGCACAGATACGCAGTATTTT

size: NA
J: TRBJ1-2
V: TRBV7-2
D: NA
CDR3: CASSLSRVSSGYTF
DNA: TGTGCCAGCAGCTTATCGAGGGTCTCCTCTGGCTACACCTTC

size: NA
J: TRBJ1-1
V: TRBV5-3
D: NA
CDR3: CARSLKTIEAFF
DNA: TGTGCCAGAAGCTTGAAGACAATTGAAGCTTTCTTT

size: NA
J: TRBJ2-1
V: TRBV7-2
D: TRBD2
CDR3: CASSRLAGAHNEQFF
DNA: TGTGCCAGCAGCAGACTAGCGGGAGCGCACAATGAGCAGTTCTTC

size: NA
J: TRBJ1-6
V: TRBV7-9
D: TRBD1
CDR3: CASRFGTGQNSPLHF
DNA: TGTGCCAGCAGGTTCGGGACAGGCCAAAATTCACCCCTCCACTTT

size: NA
J: TRBJ2-7
V: TRBV4-1
D: NA
CDR3: CASSQELNQGSYEQYF
DNA: TGCGCCAGCAGCCAAGAGCTCAACCAGGGGTCCTACGAGCAGTACTTC

size: NA
J: TRBJ2-3
V: TRBV27
D: NA
CDR3: CASSSPLTDTQYF
DNA: TGTGCCAGCAGTTCCCCCCTCACAGATACGCAGTATTTT

size: once
J: TRBJ2-1
V: TRBV5-4
D: TRBD2
CDR3: CASSGTSGGYNEQFF
DNA: TGTGCCAGCAGCGGGACTAGCGGGGGATACAATGAGCAGTTCTTC

size: NA
J: TRBJ2-3
V: TRBV28
D: NA
CDR3: CASTDGRIRRWMRSTDTQYF
DNA: TGTGCCAGCACTGACGGACGTATTCGGAGGTGGATGCGGAGCACAGATACGCAGTATTTT

size: NA
J: TRBJ1-1
V: TRBV6-1
D: TRBD1
CDR3: CASSEAHLDRGERTEAFF
DNA: TGTGCCAGCAGTGAAGCGCATTTAGACAGGGGGGAGAGGACTGAAGCTTTCTTT

size: NA
J: TRBJ1-4
V: TRBV6-1
D: TRBD1
CDR3: CASSEWGRRGQGREKLFF
DNA: TGTGCCAGCAGTGAATGGGGCCGACGCGGACAGGGTAGGGAAAAACTGTTTTTT

size: NA
J: TRBJ1-4
V: TRBV7-2
D: NA
CDR3: CASSQDRGVTNEKLFF
DNA: TGTGCCAGCAGCCAAGATAGAGGCGTAACTAATGAAAAACTGTTTTTT

size: NA
J: TRBJ2-1
V: TRBV21-1
D: NA
CDR3: CASSKRSYRGRREFF
DNA: TGTGCCAGCAGCAAAAGGTCGTACAGGGGGCGAAGGGAGTTCTTC

size: NA
J: TRBJ2-5
V: TRBV5-1
D: TRBD1
CDR3: CASTPQGWETQYF
DNA: TGCGCCAGCACCCCACAGGGGTGGGAGACCCAGTACTTC

size: NA
J: TRBJ2-7
V: TRBV6-6
D: TRBD1
CDR3: CASSRVTGGIYEQYF
DNA: TGTGCCAGCAGCCGGGTGACAGGGGGAATCTACGAGCAGTACTTC

size: NA
J: TRBJ2-3
V: TRBV19
D: NA
CDR3: CASRLAGTDTQYF
DNA: TGTGCCAGTAGGTTGGCAGGTACAGATACGCAGTATTTT

size: NA
J: TRBJ1-6
V: TRBV10-3
D: NA
CDR3: CAISVEGTGGSPLHF
DNA: TGTGCCATCAGTGTGGAGGGAACAGGAGGTTCACCCCTCCACTTT